This T cell receptor (beta chain) was documented in a study of OX40 agonist ivuxolimab in advanced cancers. The overall study: Ivuxolimab, an agonistic anti-OX40 (CD134) antibody, was given to patients. Among those enrolled, mean age was approximately 62 years (range about 23 to 85) and 75% to 85% were male.

As to this clone: Antigen: not known.

Germline CDR1 is SGDLS and CDR2 is YYNGEE. V lost 3 bases to trimming and J lost 3 bases, with 9 bases between them. The CDR3 is 14 residues long. Assay: immunoSEQ multiplex PCR; the TCRdb copy retains only in-frame clones and omits some. Of fewer than 50,000 clones in the sample, 92% are singletons; the top ten hold about a tenth. Broader study findings: In the expanded peripheral T cells, antigen specificity was never determined. Expanded clones were, on average, more numerous among CD8+ T cells than CD4+.

The rearrangement joins TRBV9 to TRBJ2-2; D may correspond to TRBD1 or TRBD2 (5 bases each). The clonotype was recovered from an adult with an advanced solid tumor such as melanoma, head and neck, liver or kidney cancer. Sequencing was performed on CD4+ or CD8+ T cells sorted from blood, taken in a trial of the OX40 agonist ivuxolimab. CDR3 sequence (DNA): TGTGCCAGCAGCGCGAGGGGCTACACCGGGGAGCTGTTTTTT. This gives the protein CASSARGYTGELFF.